A selection of T cell receptor beta chains follows, all from one sample in a study of a mutant IDH1 vaccine in newly diagnosed glioma. Generated by immunoSEQ multiplex PCR, the TCRdb table keeps only in-frame clones and is missing some. The sample carries approximately 62,000 clones, approximately 81% recorded once. No cognate antigen is known for these TCRs. The starting material was PBMCs, obtained from a glioma patient whose treatment included an IDH1 peptide vaccine. The origin of the receptors is a man between 25 and 39 years old with glioma. The CDR3 runs from the conserved cysteine through the conserved F or W. The order of the fields is J gene, D gene, clone size, V gene, CDR3 DNA, CDR3 protein. D genes are given only for firm matches. Clone sizes are given selectively: once, few, many, or a class where the clone is expanded.

J gene: TRBJ1-4
D gene: TRBD1
clone size: few
V gene: TRBV19
CDR3 DNA: TGTGCCAGTAAGGAGACAGGGGGAATTGAAAAACTGTTTTTT
CDR3 protein: CASKETGGIEKLFF

J gene: TRBJ2-1
D gene: -
clone size: few
V gene: TRBV5-1
CDR3 DNA: TGCGCCAGCAGCTTCGGTCGGGGGGCGAATGAGCAGTTCTTC
CDR3 protein: CASSFGRGANEQFF

J gene: TRBJ1-3
D gene: TRBD1
clone size: once
V gene: TRBV5-1
CDR3 DNA: TGCGCCAGCAGCTTGATCCAGGGGGCGACTGGAAACACCATATATTTT
CDR3 protein: CASSLIQGATGNTIYF

J gene: TRBJ1-6
D gene: TRBD1
clone size: -
V gene: TRBV6-6
CDR3 DNA: TGTGCCAGCGGATCCAGGACAGGGCGGGGATCACCCCTCCACTTT
CDR3 protein: CASGSRTGRGSPLHF

J gene: TRBJ2-3
D gene: -
clone size: -
V gene: TRBV5-1
CDR3 DNA: TGCGCCAGCAGCTTGGAGGGGTTTACGCAGTATTTT
CDR3 protein: CASSLEGFTQYF

J gene: TRBJ2-3
D gene: -
clone size: -
V gene: TRBV6-1
CDR3 DNA: TGTGCCAGCAGATCACTTAGCACAGATACGCAGTATTTT
CDR3 protein: CASRSLSTDTQYF

J gene: TRBJ1-2
D gene: TRBD1
clone size: -
V gene: TRBV7-2
CDR3 DNA: TGTGCCAGCAGCGGAGGGACAGGCGTCAACTATGGCTACACCTTC
CDR3 protein: CASSGGTGVNYGYTF

J gene: TRBJ1-2
D gene: -
clone size: -
V gene: TRBV6-5
CDR3 DNA: TGTGCCAGCAGCCAGACAGGCAACTATGGCTACACCTTC
CDR3 protein: CASSQTGNYGYTF

J gene: TRBJ2-1
D gene: -
clone size: -
V gene: TRBV5-5
CDR3 DNA: TGTGCCAGCAGCTTGGTGGCGACTAGTTTCGGTGAGCAGTTCTTC
CDR3 protein: CASSLVATSFGEQFF

J gene: TRBJ2-5
D gene: -
clone size: -
V gene: TRBV11-2
CDR3 DNA: TGTGCCAGCAGCTTAGTTTACTACACCTTACAAGAGACCCAGTACTTC
CDR3 protein: CASSLVYYTLQETQYF

J gene: TRBJ2-7
D gene: TRBD1
clone size: few
V gene: TRBV27
CDR3 DNA: TGTGCCAGCGCCGGGACAGGGCTATACGAGCAGTACTTC
CDR3 protein: CASAGTGLYEQYF

J gene: TRBJ1-5
D gene: -
clone size: -
V gene: TRBV7-9
CDR3 DNA: TGTGCCAGCAGCTTAGGGGTTATGGATCAGCCCCAGCATTTT
CDR3 protein: CASSLGVMDQPQHF

J gene: TRBJ1-1
D gene: -
clone size: -
V gene: TRBV28
CDR3 DNA: TGTGCCAGCAGTCCCGCTGGGAACACTGAAGCTTTCTTT
CDR3 protein: CASSPAGNTEAFF

J gene: TRBJ2-7
D gene: TRBD1
clone size: few
V gene: TRBV6-1
CDR3 DNA: TGTGCCAGCAATCGCCAGGGGGTGGATCTCTACGAGCAGTACTTC
CDR3 protein: CASNRQGVDLYEQYF

J gene: TRBJ2-1
D gene: -
clone size: -
V gene: TRBV5-1
CDR3 DNA: TGCGCCAGCAGCTTGGAGCTGAACTTGAATGAGCAGTTCTTC
CDR3 protein: CASSLELNLNEQFF

J gene: TRBJ1-5
D gene: -
clone size: -
V gene: TRBV5-5
CDR3 DNA: TGTGCCAGCAGTCGCGGGAGTGGGGTTTTGGAAAATCAGCCCCAGCATTTT
CDR3 protein: CASSRGSGVLENQPQHF

J gene: TRBJ2-2
D gene: -
clone size: once
V gene: TRBV29-1
CDR3 DNA: TGCAGCGTTGTTCCAGCGGGCGTGAGCACCGGGGAGCTGTTTTTT
CDR3 protein: CSVVPAGVSTGELFF

J gene: TRBJ2-1
D gene: -
clone size: -
V gene: TRBV19
CDR3 DNA: TGTGCCAGTAGCATGACACTATCTGGGCAGTTCTTC
CDR3 protein: CASSMTLSGQFF

J gene: TRBJ1-3
D gene: -
clone size: -
V gene: TRBV5-1
CDR3 DNA: TGCGCCAGCAGCCTTGGTCCTGGAAACACCATATATTTT
CDR3 protein: CASSLGPGNTIYF

J gene: TRBJ2-5
D gene: TRBD1
clone size: few
V gene: TRBV11-2
CDR3 DNA: TGTGCCAGCAGCCCATCCGGACAGGGACGAGGGACCCAGTACTTC
CDR3 protein: CASSPSGQGRGTQYF

J gene: TRBJ1-4
D gene: TRBD1
clone size: once
V gene: TRBV2
CDR3 DNA: TGTGCCAGCAGGGGGGCAGGGGGAAACCTAAGGTTTTTT
CDR3 protein: CASRGAGGNLRFF

J gene: TRBJ2-3
D gene: -
clone size: -
V gene: TRBV23-1
CDR3 DNA: TGCGCCAGCAGTCAATCGGGGTGGGAGGAACATAGCACAGATACGCAGTATTTT
CDR3 protein: CASSQSGWEEHSTDTQYF

J gene: TRBJ2-3
D gene: -
clone size: -
V gene: TRBV5-8
CDR3 DNA: TGTGCCAGCAGCTCTAGGGCACAGGCCCTCACAGATACGCAGTATTTT
CDR3 protein: CASSSRAQALTDTQYF

J gene: TRBJ1-2
D gene: -
clone size: -
V gene: TRBV13
CDR3 DNA: TGTGCCAGCAGCTTACCAGATGGCTACACCTTC
CDR3 protein: CASSLPDGYTF

J gene: TRBJ1-2
D gene: -
clone size: -
V gene: TRBV5-1
CDR3 DNA: TGCGCCAGCAGCTTGGAAACAGGAACTAACTATGGCTACACCTTC
CDR3 protein: CASSLETGTNYGYTF

J gene: TRBJ2-3
D gene: TRBD2
clone size: -
V gene: TRBV7-9
CDR3 DNA: TGTGCCAGCAGCCAAAAGCGGGGGGCCGTTGATACGCAGTATTTT
CDR3 protein: CASSQKRGAVDTQYF

J gene: TRBJ1-1
D gene: -
clone size: -
V gene: TRBV5-5
CDR3 DNA: TGTGCCAGCAGCTTACTGGCCTTCATCACTGAAGCTTTCTTT
CDR3 protein: CASSLLAFITEAFF

J gene: TRBJ2-7
D gene: -
clone size: once
V gene: TRBV7-2
CDR3 DNA: TGTGCCAGCAGCGGGTGGGGGGAGACTACAGAGCAGTACTTC
CDR3 protein: CASSGWGETTEQYF

J gene: TRBJ2-3
D gene: TRBD1
clone size: few
V gene: TRBV5-1
CDR3 DNA: TGCGCCAGCCAGGAAGGGGGCCGCCGTAGCACAGATACGCAGTATTTT
CDR3 protein: CASQEGGRRSTDTQYF

J gene: TRBJ1-5
D gene: -
clone size: once
V gene: TRBV5-1
CDR3 DNA: TGCGCCAGCAGCTTGGGCGGGGGGCCTTACAATCAGCCCCAGCATTTT
CDR3 protein: CASSLGGGPYNQPQHF

J gene: TRBJ2-7
D gene: -
clone size: -
V gene: TRBV18
CDR3 DNA: TGTGCCAGCTCACCACGACGAACAGGGAATACCCACGAGCAGTACTTC
CDR3 protein: CASSPRRTGNTHEQYF

J gene: TRBJ2-2
D gene: -
clone size: -
V gene: TRBV5-5
CDR3 DNA: TGTGCCACCACGGGTTGGAGGGGGGCCCTCCCAACCGGGGAGCTGTTTTTT
CDR3 protein: CATTGWRGALPTGELFF

J gene: TRBJ2-1
D gene: TRBD1
clone size: -
V gene: TRBV6-6
CDR3 DNA: TGTGCCAGCAGCAGACAGGGGGACAATGAGCAGTTCTTC
CDR3 protein: CASSRQGDNEQFF

J gene: TRBJ1-2
D gene: -
clone size: -
V gene: TRBV7-2
CDR3 DNA: TGTGCCAGCAGCTTAGTCAAGGGGTTATACAGCTATGGCTACACCTTC
CDR3 protein: CASSLVKGLYSYGYTF

J gene: TRBJ1-2
D gene: TRBD1
clone size: -
V gene: TRBV19
CDR3 DNA: TGTGCCAGTAACTCCCGGACAGGGGATAACTATGGCTACACCTTC
CDR3 protein: CASNSRTGDNYGYTF

J gene: TRBJ2-4
D gene: -
clone size: -
V gene: TRBV4-2
CDR3 DNA: TGTGCCAGCGGAAAGGACGGGGGAGGTATCAAAAACATTCAGTACTTC
CDR3 protein: CASGKDGGGIKNIQYF

J gene: TRBJ1-2
D gene: -
clone size: -
V gene: TRBV30
CDR3 DNA: TGTGCCTGGAGTGTAACGGGGCGCTGGTATGGCTACACCTTC
CDR3 protein: CAWSVTGRWYGYTF

J gene: TRBJ1-5
D gene: TRBD1
clone size: -
V gene: TRBV6-1
CDR3 DNA: TGTGCCAGCAGTCCTAACAGGGGCCAGCCCCAGCATTTT
CDR3 protein: CASSPNRGQPQHF

J gene: TRBJ2-1
D gene: TRBD1
clone size: -
V gene: TRBV28
CDR3 DNA: TGTGCCAGCATCCTGGACAGGGTGTACAATGAGCAGTTCTTC
CDR3 protein: CASILDRVYNEQFF